These T cell receptor beta chains were read from a single sample in a study of T cells in Graves' hyperthyroidism and ophthalmopathy. One entry per CDR3 protein, called by TCRdb with MiXCR from the multiplex PCR reads. The sample yields around 540,000 distinct CDR3 sequences, 46% seen once. Sample: peripheral blood or thyroid tissue (not recorded which). The source is a young woman with Graves' hyperthyroidism. The CDR3 runs from the conserved cysteine through the conserved F or W. A D gene is named only where the DNA matches it firmly. The size field is filled for only some rows; it gives once, few, many or a size class.

V gene,clone size,D gene,J gene,CDR3 DNA,CDR3 protein
TRBV12-3/TRBV12-4,many,.,TRBJ2-5,TGTGCCAGCAGTCCCATGCAAGAGACCCAGTACTTC,CASSPMQETQYF
TRBV20-1,.,TRBD2,TRBJ2-7,TGCAGTGCTAGAGAACGACTAGCGGGCCACAATGAGCAGTACTTC,CSARERLAGHNEQYF
TRBV29-1,many,.,TRBJ1-3,TGCAGCGTTGAGTGGACAGACTCTGGAAACACCATATATTTT,CSVEWTDSGNTIYF
TRBV19,many,.,TRBJ1-1,TGTGCCAGTAGTGCCTCCGTTGCGGACACTGAAGCTTTCTTT,CASSASVADTEAFF
TRBV6-1,.,.,TRBJ2-5,TGTGCCAGCAGTGATGAAGCTGTGAGGAAGGAAGAGACCCAGTACTTC,CASSDEAVRKEETQYF
TRBV7-3,once,.,TRBJ2-1,TGTGCCAGCAGCGAGACTAGGGGATCCTACAATGAGCAGTTCTTC,CASSETRGSYNEQFF
TRBV20-1,.,TRBD2,TRBJ2-5,TGCAGTGCTAGGGGGACTAGCGGGGAGACCCAGTACTTC,CSARGTSGETQYF
TRBV24-1,once,.,TRBJ2-6,TGTGCCACCAGTGAGCACGGGACAGGGGCCAACGTCCTGACTTTC,CATSEHGTGANVLTF
TRBV7-8,few,.,TRBJ1-1,TGTGCCAGCAGTGCCGGACGGAGTGAAGCTTTCTTT,CASSAGRSEAFF
TRBV7-9,few,.,TRBJ1-6,TGTGCCAGCAGCCTGGGGAAAAATTCCCTCCACTTT,CASSLGKNSLHF
TRBV7-2,few,.,TRBJ1-1,TGTGCCAGCAGCTTCCGGGGGGTATCGAACACTGAAGCTTTCTTT,CASSFRGVSNTEAFF
TRBV9,.,.,TRBJ1-2,TGTGCCAGCTGGGGCGACTATGGCTACACCTTC,CASWGDYGYTF
TRBV2,many,.,TRBJ1-2,TGTGCCAGCAGTGGGGGGACCTATGGCTACACCTTC,CASSGGTYGYTF
TRBV7-9,few,.,TRBJ2-7,TGTGCCAGCAGCGCAACCAGGTTAGAGCAGTACTTC,CASSATRLEQYF
TRBV15,.,TRBD1,TRBJ1-2,TGTGCCACCAGCAGTGGGGGACAGCACCACTATGGCTACACCTTC,CATSSGGQHHYGYTF
TRBV9,many,.,TRBJ1-2,TGTGCCAGCAGCGAGGGGACTAACTATGGCTACACCTTC,CASSEGTNYGYTF
TRBV29-1,few,.,TRBJ2-5,TGCAGCGCTGCCCATGCGGGGACCCAGTACTTC,CSAAHAGTQYF
TRBV15,many,.,TRBJ1-2,TGTGCCACCAGCAGTTTCAGGAATCCCTATGGCTACACCTTC,CATSSFRNPYGYTF
TRBV19,.,TRBD1,TRBJ1-5,TGTGCCAGTACCGAGACAGGGGTTCAGCCCCAGCATTTT,CASTETGVQPQHF
TRBV7-8,many,.,TRBJ1-4,TGTGCCAGCAGCTTAGAAGGAGGGTGGCGTGAAAAACTGTTTTTT,CASSLEGGWREKLFF
TRBV7-9,.,.,TRBJ1-5,TGTGCCAGCAGCAGGGGGGTTTCGGGTCAGCCCCAGCATTTT,CASSRGVSGQPQHF
TRBV7-2,.,.,TRBJ1-2,TGTGCCAGCAGTTACCGGGGGGATGGCTATGGCTACACCTTC,CASSYRGDGYGYTF
TRBV7-9,.,.,TRBJ2-7,TGTGCCAGCAGCCGTTTCGCCCCCGATTACGAGCAGTACTTC,CASSRFAPDYEQYF
TRBV7-9,.,.,TRBJ2-7,TGTGCCAGTAGTATAGTCAACGACGAGCAGTACTTC,CASSIVNDEQYF
TRBV10-2,.,.,TRBJ2-7,TGTGCCAGCAGCCAAGGGTGGCGAGACAGTGAATCCTACGAGCAGTACTTC,CASSQGWRDSESYEQYF
TRBV2,few,TRBD2,TRBJ2-7,TGTGCCAGCCATGAAGCACTAGCGGGAACCTACGAGCAGTACTTC,CASHEALAGTYEQYF
TRBV6-2/TRBV6-3,.,TRBD1,TRBJ1-5,TGTGCCAGCAGACCCGACAGGGCCGAGCCCCAGCATTTT,CASRPDRAEPQHF